A selection of T cell receptor beta chains follows, all from one sample in a study of blood T cell repertoires in COVID-19. The method was immunoSEQ multiplex PCR; TCRdb's version includes in-frame clones alone and lacks a portion of them. Among roughly 100,000 clones, about 80% were seen once, and the ten largest hold 10% to 15%. The sequenced sample was peripheral blood. Receptors were obtained from a human donor in a cohort sampled during active or convalescent COVID-19. CDR3s include the opening cysteine and the closing phenylalanine or tryptophan. D genes are given only for firm matches. Size is stated for part of the rows, as once, few or many counts, or as a class when the clone is expanded.

CDR3nt	CDR3aa	j_gene	abundance	v_gene	d_gene
TGTGCCAGCAGTTTACGATTAACCCGGGACAGGGGGCTGGGGGAGCTGTTTTTT	CASSLRLTRDRGLGELFF	TRBJ2-2	NA	TRBV27	TRBD1
TGTGCCAGCAGTCTAGGGACACGAAATCAGCCCCAGCATTTT	CASSLGTRNQPQHF	TRBJ1-5	NA	TRBV28	NA
TGCGCCAGCAGTGAAGACAGGTTCCCGATGAACACTGAAGCTTTCTTT	CASSEDRFPMNTEAFF	TRBJ1-1	NA	TRBV10-1	NA
TGTGCCAGCTCAGTGTGGACCCTCAGGGCGAACACTGAAGCTTTCTTT	CASSVWTLRANTEAFF	TRBJ1-1	NA	TRBV18	NA
TGTGCCAGCAGCACCCGACTAGGACTGGATACGCAGTATTTT	CASSTRLGLDTQYF	TRBJ2-3	few	TRBV7-9	NA
TGTGCCAGCAGCCCCCAGGGCACCGGGGAGCTGTTTTTT	CASSPQGTGELFF	TRBJ2-2	NA	TRBV7-2	NA
TGTGCCAGCAGCTTTCTTGGTGGCAGCTCCTACGAGCAGTACTTC	CASSFLGGSSYEQYF	TRBJ2-7	NA	TRBV11-3	NA
TGTGCCTGGAGTCCCCACGCGGGGGGGGAGCAGTACTTC	CAWSPHAGGEQYF	TRBJ2-7	NA	TRBV30	TRBD2
TGTGCCAGCAGCCACTCAGGGGGCGCGAGGGGCTACACCTTC	CASSHSGGARGYTF	TRBJ1-2	once	TRBV6-6	TRBD1
TGTGCCAGCAGCTTCTGGGGGGATGAGCAGTTCTTC	CASSFWGDEQFF	TRBJ2-1	NA	TRBV7-9	NA
TGTGCCAGCAGCACGGGGACACAGCTTAGCTATGGCTACACCTTC	CASSTGTQLSYGYTF	TRBJ1-2	NA	TRBV5-5	NA
TGTGCCAGCAGCTTAACCGACAGGGTTTTGAACTTC	CASSLTDRVLNF	TRBJ2-7	NA	TRBV7-8	TRBD1
TGTGCCAGCAGCTCCGTAGGGTTGGGGCTTTATAGCAATCAGCCCCAGCATTTT	CASSSVGLGLYSNQPQHF	TRBJ1-5	NA	TRBV11-2	NA
TGTGCCGCCCGGGGGGCCTACTCTGGGGCCAACGTCCTGACTTTC	CAARGAYSGANVLTF	TRBJ2-6	NA	TRBV6-5	NA
TGTGCCAGCAGCTTAGAGCAGGGACTAGGGGGCTACACCTTC	CASSLEQGLGGYTF	TRBJ1-2	NA	TRBV7-2	NA
TGTGCCTCAGGCCTAGCCCCGGAGACCCAGTACTTC	CASGLAPETQYF	TRBJ2-5	NA	TRBV18	NA
TGTGCCAGCAGCTCCCCTGGACAGCCTACCTACGAGCAGTACTTC	CASSSPGQPTYEQYF	TRBJ2-7	NA	TRBV5-4	NA
TGTGCTAGTGGTCCTCGGACGGAGGGAAATCAGCCCCAGCATTTT	CASGPRTEGNQPQHF	TRBJ1-5	NA	TRBV12-5	NA
TGTGCCAGGACCCGGGACAGGGAGAGTAATAGCAATCAGCCCCAGCATTTT	CARTRDRESNSNQPQHF	TRBJ1-5	NA	TRBV14	TRBD1
TGTGCCAGCAGCTTACGTGCAGAAGAGACCCAGTACTTC	CASSLRAEETQYF	TRBJ2-5	once	TRBV7-9	NA
TGTGCCACGGGACAGGGTATCTACGAGCAGTACTTC	CATGQGIYEQYF	TRBJ2-7	few	TRBV6-5	TRBD1
TGTGCCACCAAACCTCCCGACAGCTCCTACGAGCAGTACTTC	CATKPPDSSYEQYF	TRBJ2-7	NA	TRBV2	NA
TGTGCCAGCAGCTTGGCCACAGGGGGCGGATCACCCCTCCACTTT	CASSLATGGGSPLHF	TRBJ1-6	NA	TRBV7-9	TRBD1
TGTGCCAGCAGTTACTCTTGGCAGGGGAACACTGAAGCTTTCTTT	CASSYSWQGNTEAFF	TRBJ1-1	NA	TRBV6-5	NA
TGTGCCTCCACTGGGGGAGGACTAGCGGGGTCCTACGAGCAGTACTTC	CASTGGGLAGSYEQYF	TRBJ2-7	NA	TRBV2	TRBD2
TGTGCCAGCAGCGGCCCCCCCGGGGGCTACAATGAGCAGTTCTTC	CASSGPPGGYNEQFF	TRBJ2-1	NA	TRBV9	NA
TGCGCCAGCAGCCAAGTGGGACAGGGGAACATTCAGTACTTC	CASSQVGQGNIQYF	TRBJ2-4	few	TRBV4-1	TRBD1